A single sample is the source of the 3 T cell receptor beta chains below, sequenced in a study of blood T cell repertoires in COVID-19. Clones were sequenced by immunoSEQ multiplex PCR, and TCRdb holds only the in-frame ones, with some missing. This sample yields over 75,000 clones, of which roughly 89% are seen a single time; about 4.2% belongs to the top ten. The specimen sequenced was peripheral blood. The receptors derive from a human donor with COVID-19, enrolled during active disease. The donor label of this sample is uncertain.

The CDR3 DNA reads as TGTGCCATCAGTGAGCAGGACTATGGCTACACCTTC. Protein: CAISEQDYGYTF. This chain uses TRBV10-3 with TRBJ1-2; D ambiguous. CDR3 length: 12 amino acids. Germline-derived CDR1 and CDR2 are ENHRY and SYGVKD. Trimming took off 2 bases at V and 3 bases at J, with 4 bases between the two ends.

V is TRBV4-1 and J is TRBJ2-7; a possible D gene is TRBD1 (5 bases). V was cut by 1 base and J by 2 bases, with 12 bases left in between. The CDR3 runs 15 residues. Germline lookup yields CDR1 MGHRA and CDR2 YSYEKL. CDR3 loop: CASSQGQPNPYEQYF. CDR3 nucleotide sequence: TGCGCCAGCAGCCAAGGACAGCCAAACCCCTACGAGCAGTACTTC.

The chain has TRBV12-3 or TRBV12-4 and TRBJ1-1, with a weak D call TRBD1 (5 bases). CDR3 length: 11 residues. Trimming took 6 bases from V and 10 from J, leaving 12 bases between them. The CDR3 coding sequence is TGTGCCAGCAGCCTCAGGGAGGGAGCTTTCTTT. Translated, it gives CASSLREGAFF.